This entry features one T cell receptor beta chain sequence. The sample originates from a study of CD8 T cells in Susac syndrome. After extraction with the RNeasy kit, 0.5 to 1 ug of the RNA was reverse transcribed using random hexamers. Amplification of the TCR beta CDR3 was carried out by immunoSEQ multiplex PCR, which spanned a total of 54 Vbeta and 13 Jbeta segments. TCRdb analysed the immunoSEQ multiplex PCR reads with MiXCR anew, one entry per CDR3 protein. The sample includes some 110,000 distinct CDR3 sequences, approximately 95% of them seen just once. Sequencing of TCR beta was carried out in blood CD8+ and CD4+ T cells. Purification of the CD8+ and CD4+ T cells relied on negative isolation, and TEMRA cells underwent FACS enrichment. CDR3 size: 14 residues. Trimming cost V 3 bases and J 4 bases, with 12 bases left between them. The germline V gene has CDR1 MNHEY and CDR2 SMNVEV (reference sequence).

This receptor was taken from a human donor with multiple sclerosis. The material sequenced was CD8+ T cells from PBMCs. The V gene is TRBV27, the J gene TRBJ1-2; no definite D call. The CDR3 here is CASSFGKSVYGYTF. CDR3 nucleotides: TGTGCCAGCAGTTTCGGCAAGTCTGTCTATGGCTACACCTTC.